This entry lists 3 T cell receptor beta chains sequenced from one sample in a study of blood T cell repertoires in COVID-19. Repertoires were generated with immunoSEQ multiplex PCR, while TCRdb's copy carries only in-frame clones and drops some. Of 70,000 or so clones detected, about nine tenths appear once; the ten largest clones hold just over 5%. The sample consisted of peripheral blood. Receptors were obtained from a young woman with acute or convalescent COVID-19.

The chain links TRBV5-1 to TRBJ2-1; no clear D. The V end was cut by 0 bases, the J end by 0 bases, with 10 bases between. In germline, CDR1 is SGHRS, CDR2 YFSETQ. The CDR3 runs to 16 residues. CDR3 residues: CASSLGQQSSYNEQFF. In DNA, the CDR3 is TGCGCCAGCAGCTTGGGACAACAGAGCTCCTACAATGAGCAGTTCTTC.

The CDR3 nucleotides are TGTGCCAGCATCGCAGGAAGCGGGGTTTACCAAGAGACCCAGTACTTC. Protein sequence: CASIAGSGVYQETQYF. The genes are TRBV7-6 and TRBJ2-5; 7 positions agree with TRBD2. Germline CDR1 SGHVS, CDR2 FNYEAQ. The junction had 11 bases not matched to a gene; V was cut back by 7 bases and J by 0 bases. The CDR3 totals 16 residues.

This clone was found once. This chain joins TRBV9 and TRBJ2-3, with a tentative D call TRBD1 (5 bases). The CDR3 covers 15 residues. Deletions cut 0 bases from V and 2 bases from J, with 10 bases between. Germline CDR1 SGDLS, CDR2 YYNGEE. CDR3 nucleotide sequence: TGTGCCAGCAGCGTAGGGGGCGGCTACACAGATACGCAGTATTTT. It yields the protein CASSVGGGYTDTQYF.